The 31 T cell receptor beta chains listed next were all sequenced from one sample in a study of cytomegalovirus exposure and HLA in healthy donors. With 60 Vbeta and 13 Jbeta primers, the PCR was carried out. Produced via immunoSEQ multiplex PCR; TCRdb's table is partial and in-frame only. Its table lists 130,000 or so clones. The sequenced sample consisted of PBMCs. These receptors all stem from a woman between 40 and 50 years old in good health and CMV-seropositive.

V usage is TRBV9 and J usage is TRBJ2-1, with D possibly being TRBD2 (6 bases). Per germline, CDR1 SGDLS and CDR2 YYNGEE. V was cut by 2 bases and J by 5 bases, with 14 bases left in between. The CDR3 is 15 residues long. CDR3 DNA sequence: TGTGCCAGCAGCGTTTTCGGCGGGGAGAACAATGAGCAGTTCTTC. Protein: CASSVFGGENNEQFF.

The CDR3 region has the DNA TGCAGCGGCCGGGACTCCTCCACTGAAGCTTTCTTT. Translation gives CSGRDSSTEAFF. The chain carries TRBV29-1 and TRBJ1-1; D perhaps matches TRBD1 (5 bases). The CDR3 has 12 residues. Germline V lookup: CDR1 SQVTM, CDR2 ANQGSEA. Deletions cut 7 bases from V and 4 bases from J, with 13 bases between.

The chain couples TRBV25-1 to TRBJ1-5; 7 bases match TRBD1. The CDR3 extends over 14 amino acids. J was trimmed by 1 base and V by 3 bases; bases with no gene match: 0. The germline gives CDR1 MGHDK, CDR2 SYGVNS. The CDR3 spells CASSETGSNQPQHF. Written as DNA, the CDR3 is TGTGCCAGCAGTGAGACAGGGAGCAATCAGCCCCAGCATTTT.

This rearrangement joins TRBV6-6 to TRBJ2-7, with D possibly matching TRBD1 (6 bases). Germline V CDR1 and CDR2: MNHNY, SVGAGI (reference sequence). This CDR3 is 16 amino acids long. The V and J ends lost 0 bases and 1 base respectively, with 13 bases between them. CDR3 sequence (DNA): TGTGCCAGCAGTTACTCGCGAGGGGGTAGTTCCTACGAGCAGTACTTC. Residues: CASSYSRGGSSYEQYF.

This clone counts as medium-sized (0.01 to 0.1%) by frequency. The CDR3: CASTEGRGYEQYF. In nucleotides, the CDR3 is TGCGCCAGCACCGAGGGCAGGGGATACGAGCAGTACTTC. The chain employs TRBV10-2 and TRBJ2-7; maybe TRBD1 (6 bases). From germline, CDR1 is WSHSY and CDR2 SAAADI. The CDR3 is 13 amino acids. V lost 7 bases, J lost 4 bases, and 14 bases lay in between.

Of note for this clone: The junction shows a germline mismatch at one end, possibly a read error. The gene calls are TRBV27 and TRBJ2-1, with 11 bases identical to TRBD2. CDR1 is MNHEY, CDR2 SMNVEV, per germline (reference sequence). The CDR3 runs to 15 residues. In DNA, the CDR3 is TGTGCCAGCAGCCCTAGCGGGAGGTCCTTCAATGAGCAGTTCTTC. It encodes CASSPSGRSFNEQFF.

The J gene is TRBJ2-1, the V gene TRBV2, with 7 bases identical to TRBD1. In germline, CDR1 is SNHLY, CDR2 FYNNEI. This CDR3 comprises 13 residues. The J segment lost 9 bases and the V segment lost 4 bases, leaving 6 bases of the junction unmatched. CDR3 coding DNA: TGTGCCAGCAGTGCCATTTCAGGGGGTGAGCAGTTCTTC. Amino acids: CASSAISGGEQFF.

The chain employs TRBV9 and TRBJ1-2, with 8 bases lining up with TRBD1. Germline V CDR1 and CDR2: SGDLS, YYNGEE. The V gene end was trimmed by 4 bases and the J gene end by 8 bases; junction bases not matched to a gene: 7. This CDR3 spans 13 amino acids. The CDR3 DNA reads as TGTGCCAGCAGCAAGACAGGGGAGACAGGCTACACCTTC. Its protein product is CASSKTGETGYTF.

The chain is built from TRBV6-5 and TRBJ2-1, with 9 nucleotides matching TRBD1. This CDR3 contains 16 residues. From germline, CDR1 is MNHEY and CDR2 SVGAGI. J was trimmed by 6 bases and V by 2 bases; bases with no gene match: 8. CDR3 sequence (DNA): TGTGCCAGCAGTTACACCATCCCGGGACAGGGCAATGAGCAGTTCTTC. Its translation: CASSYTIPGQGNEQFF.

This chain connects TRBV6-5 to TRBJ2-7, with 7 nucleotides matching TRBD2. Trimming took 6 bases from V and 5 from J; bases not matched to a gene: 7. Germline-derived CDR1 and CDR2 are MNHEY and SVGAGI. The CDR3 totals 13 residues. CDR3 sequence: CASSSQLADEQYF. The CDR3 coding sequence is TGTGCCAGCAGCTCACAGCTAGCGGACGAGCAGTACTTC.

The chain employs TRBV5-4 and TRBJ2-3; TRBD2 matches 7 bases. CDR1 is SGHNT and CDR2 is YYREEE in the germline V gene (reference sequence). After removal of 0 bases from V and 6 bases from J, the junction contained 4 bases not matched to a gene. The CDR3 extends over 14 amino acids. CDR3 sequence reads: CASSLDTSADTQYF. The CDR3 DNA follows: TGTGCCAGCAGCTTGGACACTAGCGCCGATACGCAGTATTTT.

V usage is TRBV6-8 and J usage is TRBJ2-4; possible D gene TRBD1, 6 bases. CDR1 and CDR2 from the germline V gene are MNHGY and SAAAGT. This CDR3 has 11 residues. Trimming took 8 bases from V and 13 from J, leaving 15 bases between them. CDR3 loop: CASPTGPNQYF. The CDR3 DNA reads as TGTGCCAGCCCTACAGGGCCGAACCAGTACTTC.

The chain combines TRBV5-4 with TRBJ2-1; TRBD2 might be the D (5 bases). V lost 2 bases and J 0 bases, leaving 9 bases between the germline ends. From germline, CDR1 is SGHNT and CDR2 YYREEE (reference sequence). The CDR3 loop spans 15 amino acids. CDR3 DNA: TGTGCCAGCAGCTTTGAGGGTAGCTCCTACAATGAGCAGTTCTTC. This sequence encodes CASSFEGSSYNEQFF.

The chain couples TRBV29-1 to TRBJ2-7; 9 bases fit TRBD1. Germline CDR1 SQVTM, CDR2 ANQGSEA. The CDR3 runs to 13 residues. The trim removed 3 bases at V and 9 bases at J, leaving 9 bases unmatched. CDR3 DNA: TGCAGCGTTGACCTCGGGACAGGGTCCCTGCAGTACTTC. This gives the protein CSVDLGTGSLQYF.

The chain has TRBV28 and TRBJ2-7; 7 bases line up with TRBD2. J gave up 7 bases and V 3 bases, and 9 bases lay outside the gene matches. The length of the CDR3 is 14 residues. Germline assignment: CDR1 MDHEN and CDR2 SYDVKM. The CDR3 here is CASSFVGGPGEQYF. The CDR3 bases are TGTGCCAGCAGTTTCGTGGGAGGGCCGGGAGAGCAGTACTTC.

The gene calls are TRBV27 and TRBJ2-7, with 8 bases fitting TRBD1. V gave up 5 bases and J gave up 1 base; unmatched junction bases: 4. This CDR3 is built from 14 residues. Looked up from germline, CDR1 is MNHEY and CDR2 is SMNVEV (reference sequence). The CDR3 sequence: CASSRTGTSYEQYF. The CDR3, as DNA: TGTGCCAGCAGTCGGACAGGGACTTCCTACGAGCAGTACTTC.

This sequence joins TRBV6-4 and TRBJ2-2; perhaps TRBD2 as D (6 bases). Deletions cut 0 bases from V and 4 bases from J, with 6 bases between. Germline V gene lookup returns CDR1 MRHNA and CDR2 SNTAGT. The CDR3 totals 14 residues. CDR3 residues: CASSDSGGTGELFF. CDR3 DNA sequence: TGTGCCAGCAGTGACTCGGGGGGCACCGGGGAGCTGTTTTTT.

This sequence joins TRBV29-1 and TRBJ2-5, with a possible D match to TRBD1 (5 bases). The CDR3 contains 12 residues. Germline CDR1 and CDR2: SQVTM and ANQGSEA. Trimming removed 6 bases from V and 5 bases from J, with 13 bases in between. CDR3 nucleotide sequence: TGCAGCGTCTCAGGGTTCCGGGAGACCCAGTACTTC. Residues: CSVSGFRETQYF.

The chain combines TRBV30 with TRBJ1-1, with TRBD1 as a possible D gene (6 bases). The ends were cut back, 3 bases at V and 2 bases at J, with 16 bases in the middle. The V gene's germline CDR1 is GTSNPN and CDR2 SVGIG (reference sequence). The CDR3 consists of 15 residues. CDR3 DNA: TGTGCCTGGAGGAATGGTGGGACAACCAACACTGAAGCTTTCTTT. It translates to CAWRNGGTTNTEAFF. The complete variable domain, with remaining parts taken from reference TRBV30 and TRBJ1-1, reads SQTIHQWPATLVQPVGSPLSLECTVEGTSNPNLYWYRQAAGRGLQLLFYSVGIGQISSEVPQNLSASRPQDRQFILSSKKLLLSDSGFYLCAWRNGGTTNTEAFFGQGTRLTVV.

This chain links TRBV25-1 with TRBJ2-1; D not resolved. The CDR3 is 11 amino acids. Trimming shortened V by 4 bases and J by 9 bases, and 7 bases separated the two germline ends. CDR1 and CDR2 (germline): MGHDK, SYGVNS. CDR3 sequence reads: CASSGRLEQFF. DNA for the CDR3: TGTGCCAGCAGTGGGCGACTTGAGCAGTTCTTC.

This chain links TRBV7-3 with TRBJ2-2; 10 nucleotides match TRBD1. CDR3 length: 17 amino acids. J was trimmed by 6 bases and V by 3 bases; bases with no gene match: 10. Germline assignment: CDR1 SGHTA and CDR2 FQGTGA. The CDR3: CASSLNPGQGRSGELFF. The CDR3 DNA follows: TGTGCCAGCAGCTTGAACCCGGGACAGGGGAGGTCCGGGGAGCTGTTTTTT.

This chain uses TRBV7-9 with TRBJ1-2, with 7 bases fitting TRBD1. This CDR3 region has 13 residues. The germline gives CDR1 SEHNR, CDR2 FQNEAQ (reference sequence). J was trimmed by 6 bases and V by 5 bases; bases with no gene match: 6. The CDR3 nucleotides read TGTGCCAGCAGCATACCAGGGGGGAATGGCTACACCTTC. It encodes CASSIPGGNGYTF.

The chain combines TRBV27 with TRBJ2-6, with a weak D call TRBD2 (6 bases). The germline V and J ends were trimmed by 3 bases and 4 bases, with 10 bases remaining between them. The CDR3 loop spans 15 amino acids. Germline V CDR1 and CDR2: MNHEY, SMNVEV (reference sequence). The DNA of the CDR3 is TGTGCCAGCAGTTTTCTGCGGGAAGGGGCCAACGTCCTGACTTTC. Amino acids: CASSFLREGANVLTF.

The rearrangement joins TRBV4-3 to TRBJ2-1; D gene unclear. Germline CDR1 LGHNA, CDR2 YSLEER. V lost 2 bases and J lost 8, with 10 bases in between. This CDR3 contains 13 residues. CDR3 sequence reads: CASSQFAIDEQFF. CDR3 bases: TGCGCCAGCAGCCAATTTGCGATCGATGAGCAGTTCTTC.

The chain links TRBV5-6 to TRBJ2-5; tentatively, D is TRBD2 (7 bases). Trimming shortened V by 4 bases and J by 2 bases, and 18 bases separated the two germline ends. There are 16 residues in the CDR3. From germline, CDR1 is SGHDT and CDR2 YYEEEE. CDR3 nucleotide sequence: TGTGCCAGCAGCCGGAGGGGGGGCACGGTGCAAGAGACCCAGTACTTC. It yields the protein CASSRRGGTVQETQYF.

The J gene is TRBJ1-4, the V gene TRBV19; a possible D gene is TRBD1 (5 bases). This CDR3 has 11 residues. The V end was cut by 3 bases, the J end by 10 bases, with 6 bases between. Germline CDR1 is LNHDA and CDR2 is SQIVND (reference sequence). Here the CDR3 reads CASSIGAKLFF. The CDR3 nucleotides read TGTGCCAGTAGTATTGGGGCAAAACTGTTTTTT.

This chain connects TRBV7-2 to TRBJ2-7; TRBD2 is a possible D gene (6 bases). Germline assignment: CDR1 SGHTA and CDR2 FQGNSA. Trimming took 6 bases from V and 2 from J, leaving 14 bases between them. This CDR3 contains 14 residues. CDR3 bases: TGTGCCAGCAGACACGGACTACCTCCCTACGAGCAGTACTTC. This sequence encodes CASRHGLPPYEQYF.

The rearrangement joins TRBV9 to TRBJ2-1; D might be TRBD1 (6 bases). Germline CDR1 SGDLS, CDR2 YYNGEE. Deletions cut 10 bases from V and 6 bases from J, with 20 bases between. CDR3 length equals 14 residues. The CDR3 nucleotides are TGTGCCTCCTCCCCGGCAGGGGTGGTCAATGAGCAGTTCTTC. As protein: CASSPAGVVNEQFF.

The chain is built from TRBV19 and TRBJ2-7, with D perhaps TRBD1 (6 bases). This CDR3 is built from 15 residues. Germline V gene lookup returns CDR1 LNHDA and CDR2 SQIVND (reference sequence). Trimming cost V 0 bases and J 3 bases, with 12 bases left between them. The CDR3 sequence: CASSIDKGQFYEQYF. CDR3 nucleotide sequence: TGTGCCAGTAGTATAGATAAAGGACAGTTCTACGAGCAGTACTTC. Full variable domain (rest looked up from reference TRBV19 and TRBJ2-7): DGGITQSPKYLFRKEGQNVTLSCEQNLNHDAMYWYRQDPGQGLRLIYYSQIVNDFQKGDIAEGYSVSREKKESFPLTVTSAQKNPTAFYLCASSIDKGQFYEQYFGPGTRLTVT.

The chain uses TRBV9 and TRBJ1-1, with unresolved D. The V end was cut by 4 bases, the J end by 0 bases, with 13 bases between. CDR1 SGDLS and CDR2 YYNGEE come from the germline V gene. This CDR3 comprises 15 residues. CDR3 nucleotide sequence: TGTGCCAGCAGCCCTAGTGGTACATTGAACACTGAAGCTTTCTTT. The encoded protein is CASSPSGTLNTEAFF.

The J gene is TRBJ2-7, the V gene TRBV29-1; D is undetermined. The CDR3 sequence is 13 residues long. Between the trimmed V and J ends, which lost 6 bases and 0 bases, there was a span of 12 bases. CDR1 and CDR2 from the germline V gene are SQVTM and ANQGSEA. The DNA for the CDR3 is TGCAGCGTAGACACCATCAACTCCTACGAGCAGTACTTC. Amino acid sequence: CSVDTINSYEQYF.